These 26 T cell receptor beta chains originate from one sample sequenced in a study of blood T cell repertoires in COVID-19. Here immunoSEQ multiplex PCR was the method, and the copy in TCRdb shows in-frame clones only, minus some. The sample shows around 260,000 clones, 70% to 90% of them seen only once. Specimen: PBMCs or T cells enriched from blood (not recorded which). The source of these receptors is a woman in her twenties or thirties who had recovered from COVID-19.

The chain combines TRBV18 with TRBJ2-2; 7 nucleotides line up with TRBD2. CDR1 KGHSH and CDR2 LQKENI come from the germline V gene. Trimming removed 3 bases from V and 6 bases from J; junction bases left unmatched: 4. The CDR3 consists of 14 residues. The CDR3 DNA sequence: TGTGCCAGCTCACCTACGACTAGCTCCGGGGAGCTGTTTTTT. It specifies CASSPTTSSGELFF.

V and J are TRBV28 and TRBJ1-3; 8 bases match TRBD1. V gave up 5 bases and J gave up 3 bases; unmatched junction bases: 15. The CDR3 has 18 amino acids. Germline V gene sequence: CDR1 MDHEN, CDR2 SYDVKM. CDR3 region: CASSGERGTGPFGNTIYF. CDR3 in DNA: TGTGCCAGCAGTGGGGAACGTGGGACAGGTCCCTTTGGAAACACCATATATTTT.

V gene TRBV5-6 combines with J gene TRBJ2-5, with 12 bases aligning to TRBD2. The CDR3 spans 15 residues. CDR1 and CDR2 (germline): SGHDT, YYEEEE. J gave up 4 bases and V 4 bases, and 5 bases lay outside the gene matches. As DNA, the CDR3 is TGTGCCAGCAGCCTGCTAGCGGGGGGGCGAGAGACCCAGTACTTC. This sequence encodes CASSLLAGGRETQYF.

V and J are TRBV9 and TRBJ2-5; 11 nucleotides line up with TRBD2. J gave up 3 bases and V 3 bases, and 4 bases lay outside the gene matches. The V gene's germline CDR1 is SGDLS and CDR2 YYNGEE. The length of the CDR3 is 15 residues. CDR3 in DNA: TGTGCCAGCAGCGAGGGGACTAGCGGAGAAGAGACCCAGTACTTC. As protein: CASSEGTSGEETQYF.

V gene TRBV7-9 combines with J gene TRBJ1-2, with D hard to call. The V and J ends lost 1 base and 7 bases respectively, with 10 bases between them. Germline CDR1 SEHNR, CDR2 FQNEAQ (reference sequence). The CDR3 loop spans 13 amino acids. CDR3 sequence: CASSLVTEGGYTF. The DNA of the CDR3 is TGTGCCAGCAGCTTAGTTACAGAGGGTGGCTACACCTTC.

CDR3 amino acids: CANALADRHTGELFF. The CDR3 DNA is TGTGCCAACGCACTAGCAGATCGGCACACCGGGGAGCTGTTTTTT. The chain has TRBV5-8 and TRBJ2-2, with D tentatively TRBD2 (6 bases). This CDR3 comprises 15 residues. V lost 9 bases to trimming and J lost 3 bases, with 18 bases between them. CDR1 and CDR2 from the germline V gene are SGHTS and YDEGEE.

CDR3 nucleotide sequence: TGTGCCAGCAGGCCGCCTAAGGGTCAGGGCTATGGCTACACCTTC. Its protein product is CASRPPKGQGYGYTF. The chain recombines TRBV6-5 with TRBJ1-2, with D perhaps TRBD1 (5 bases). The germline V gene encodes CDR1 MNHEY and CDR2 SVGAGI. V dropped 6 bases and J dropped 4 bases, with 18 bases sitting between them. The CDR3 loop spans 15 amino acids.

This clone came up once. This CDR3 is CASSPDLHRESRPNYGYTF. In nucleotides, the CDR3 is TGTGCCAGCAGTCCCGACCTTCACAGGGAGTCCAGGCCCAACTATGGCTACACCTTC. This chain uses TRBV6-6 with TRBJ1-2, with D perhaps TRBD1 (6 bases). CDR3 length equals 19 residues. V shed 5 bases and J shed 2 bases, with 27 bases lying between them. Germline V gene lookup returns CDR1 MNHNY and CDR2 SVGAGI (reference sequence).

This chain links TRBV5-6 with TRBJ2-2; D is uncertain. The germline CDR1 and CDR2 sequences are SGHDT and YYEEEE. V was pared by 0 bases and J by 0 bases, with 6 bases between. The CDR3 runs 15 residues. The CDR3 DNA sequence: TGTGCCAGCAGCTTGGGCCAGACGAACACCGGGGAGCTGTTTTTT. It translates to CASSLGQTNTGELFF.

V is TRBV11-3 and J is TRBJ1-2; 9 bases are a match to TRBD1. Losses at the gene ends were 5 bases for V and 2 bases for J; bases not matched to a gene: 6. The germline V gene encodes CDR1 SGHNT and CDR2 YENEEA. The CDR3 totals 15 residues. CDR3 in DNA: TGTGCCAGCAGCACCCGGGACAGGGAAAACTATGGCTACACCTTC. Amino acids: CASSTRDRENYGYTF.

This chain uses TRBV28 with TRBJ1-5; D is unresolved. Germline CDR1 MDHEN, CDR2 SYDVKM. V lost 6 bases, J lost 7 bases, and 16 bases lay in between. CDR3 length equals 14 residues. The chain's CDR3 is CASRLDEAAQPQHF. In nucleotides, the CDR3 is TGTGCCAGCAGACTGGATGAGGCCGCCCAGCCCCAGCATTTT.

This clone was counted a single time. The V call is TRBV9, the J call TRBJ2-2, with a tentative D call TRBD2 (5 bases). There are 13 residues in the CDR3. Trimming took off 3 bases at V and 3 bases at J, with 6 bases between the two ends. Germline V gene lookup returns CDR1 SGDLS and CDR2 YYNGEE. The CDR3 spells CASSAGDTGELFF. The CDR3, as DNA: TGTGCCAGCAGCGCCGGGGACACCGGGGAGCTGTTTTTT.

The V call is TRBV7-2, the J call TRBJ1-1, with D possibly matching TRBD1 (5 bases). This CDR3 is 15 amino acids long. V was cut by 5 bases and J by 1 base, with 14 bases left in between. Germline values: CDR1 SGHTA, CDR2 FQGNSA. CDR3 bases: TGTGCCAGCAGCCCCATATGGGGGGGGAACACTGAAGCTTTCTTT. It translates to CASSPIWGGNTEAFF.

The V gene is TRBV7-9, the J gene TRBJ2-7, with D possibly TRBD2 on 6 matching bases. Trimming took 6 bases from V and 2 from J, leaving 11 bases between them. CDR1 is SEHNR, CDR2 FQNEAQ, per germline (reference sequence). This CDR3 spans 13 amino acids. The CDR3 sequence is CASRAGSAYEQYF. The CDR3 DNA is TGTGCCAGCAGGGCGGGGTCTGCCTACGAGCAGTACTTC.

J is TRBJ1-2 and V is TRBV4-1, with unresolved D. Germline CDR1 and CDR2: MGHRA and YSYEKL. Trimming cost V 1 base and J 4 bases, with 7 bases left between them. CDR3 length: 13 amino acids. The CDR3 region is CASSQGVPYGYTF. CDR3 sequence (DNA): TGCGCCAGCAGCCAAGGAGTTCCCTATGGCTACACCTTC.

This clone was observed a single time. The V and J genes are TRBV19 and TRBJ2-2; D is unclear. CDR1 is LNHDA, CDR2 SQIVND, per germline (reference sequence). V lost 5 bases and J lost 1, with 14 bases in between. The CDR3 runs 16 residues. CDR3 in DNA: TGTGCCAGTAGTCTGGCCAAACCAGTGAACACCGGGGAGCTGTTTTTT. Encoded protein: CASSLAKPVNTGELFF.

The rearrangement joins TRBV19 to TRBJ1-4; no reliable D call. The CDR3 consists of 13 residues. The V end was cut by 4 bases, the J end by 6 bases, with 9 bases between. CDR1 is LNHDA and CDR2 is SQIVND in the germline V gene (reference sequence). CDR3 region: CASSTRLDEKLFF. CDR3 in DNA: TGTGCCAGTAGTACACGACTGGATGAAAAACTGTTTTTT.

J is TRBJ2-1 and V is TRBV4-1, with 13 bases identical to TRBD2. J lost 2 bases, V lost 5 bases, and 0 bases had no gene match. The CDR3 is made up of 15 amino acids. The germline V gene encodes CDR1 MGHRA and CDR2 YSYEKL. In DNA form, the CDR3 reads TGCGCCAGCAGCACTAGCGGGGGGGCCTACAATGAGCAGTTCTTC. As protein: CASSTSGGAYNEQFF.

This chain uses TRBV7-9 with TRBJ2-7; D gene uncertain. This CDR3 spans 11 amino acids. V was clipped by 5 bases and J by 3 bases, with 5 bases between them. In germline, CDR1 is SEHNR, CDR2 FQNEAQ (reference sequence). CDR3 in amino acids: CASSLFYEQYF. The CDR3 bases are TGTGCCAGCAGCCTTTTCTACGAGCAGTACTTC.

This chain joins TRBV27 and TRBJ1-1, with TRBD1 matching over 9 bases. The CDR3 runs 15 residues. V lost 3 bases and J lost 4; bases outside the gene matches: 6. In germline, CDR1 is MNHEY, CDR2 SMNVEV (reference sequence). In nucleotides, the CDR3 is TGTGCCAGCAGTTTCACCAAGACAGGGGGCACTGAAGCTTTCTTT. Protein product: CASSFTKTGGTEAFF.

This clone was seen only a few times. This chain connects TRBV4-2 to TRBJ1-3, with 7 positions matching TRBD1. Trimming removed 4 bases from V and 2 bases from J; junction bases left unmatched: 2. This CDR3 has 14 amino acids. Germline-derived CDR1 and CDR2 are LGHNA and YNFKEQ. CDR3 DNA sequence: TGTGCCAGCAGCCCGACAGGGACTGGAAACACCATATATTTT. This gives the protein CASSPTGTGNTIYF.

The V call is TRBV30, the J call TRBJ1-2, with D possibly TRBD1 on 6 matching bases. This CDR3 spans 14 amino acids. Germline V gene data show CDR1 as GTSNPN and CDR2 as SVGIG (reference sequence). The V end was cut by 2 bases, the J end by 0 bases, with 10 bases between. CDR3 nucleotide sequence: TGTGCCTGGAGTACAGGGCTCGCTAACTATGGCTACACCTTC. Translation: CAWSTGLANYGYTF.

The V gene is TRBV10-1, the J gene TRBJ2-7; 10 bases map to TRBD1. The V and J ends lost 5 bases and 5 bases, in that order; junction bases with no gene match: 6. Germline V gene data show CDR1 as WNHNN and CDR2 as SYGVQD (reference sequence). The CDR3 is 14 residues long. This chain's CDR3 is CASSPDRGLDEQYF. In DNA form, the CDR3 reads TGCGCCAGCAGTCCTGACAGGGGGCTGGACGAGCAGTACTTC.

The V gene is TRBV27, the J gene TRBJ1-1, with 7 bases that match TRBD1. Germline V gene data show CDR1 as MNHEY and CDR2 as SMNVEV (reference sequence). This CDR3 spans 16 amino acids. The trim removed 6 bases at V and 4 bases at J, leaving 14 bases unmatched. The CDR3 sequence is CASSPATGFFSTEAFF. DNA of the CDR3: TGTGCCAGCAGCCCTGCGACAGGGTTTTTCTCCACTGAAGCTTTCTTT.

The CDR3, as DNA: TGTGCCAGCAGCTCCCGAGGGACCCTCCACTTT. Translating gives CASSSRGTLHF. The chain uses TRBV5-5 and TRBJ1-6; D unresolved. The V gene lost 3 bases and the J gene lost 14 bases, with 9 bases spanning the gap. The CDR3 runs 11 residues. The V gene's germline CDR1 is SGHKS and CDR2 YYEKEE (reference sequence).

This clone was found once. The V call is TRBV11-2, the J call TRBJ2-1; D may be TRBD2 (5 bases). The V gene lost 0 bases and the J gene lost 0 bases, with 9 bases spanning the gap. This CDR3 region has 16 residues. Germline loops: CDR1 SGHAT, CDR2 FQNNGV. The CDR3 region has the DNA TGTGCCAGCAGCTTAGAACAGCGGAGCTCCTACAATGAGCAGTTCTTC. Encoded protein: CASSLEQRSSYNEQFF.